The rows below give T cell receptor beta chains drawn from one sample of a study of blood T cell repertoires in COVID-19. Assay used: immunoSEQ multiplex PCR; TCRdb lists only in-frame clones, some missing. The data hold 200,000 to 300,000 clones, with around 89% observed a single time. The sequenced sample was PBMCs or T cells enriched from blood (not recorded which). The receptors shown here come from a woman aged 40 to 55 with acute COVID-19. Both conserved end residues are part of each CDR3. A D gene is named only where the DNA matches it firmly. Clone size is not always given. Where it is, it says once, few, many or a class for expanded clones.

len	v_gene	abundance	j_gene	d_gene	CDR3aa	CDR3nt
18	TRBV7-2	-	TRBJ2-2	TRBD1	CASSLAFVGDRGAGELFF	TGTGCCAGCAGCTTAGCGTTCGTAGGAGACAGGGGCGCCGGGGAGCTGTTTTTT
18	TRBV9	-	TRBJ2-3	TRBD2	CASSFPLRAGPSLDTQYF	TGTGCCAGCAGCTTCCCTCTGAGAGCGGGGCCTTCGTTGGATACGCAGTATTTT
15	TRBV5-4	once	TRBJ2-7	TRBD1	CASSLRQGIRNEQYF	TGTGCCAGCAGCCTGAGACAGGGTATCAGGAACGAGCAGTACTTC
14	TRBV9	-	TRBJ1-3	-	CASSVASVGNTIYF	TGTGCCAGCAGCGTAGCGTCAGTTGGAAACACCATATATTTT
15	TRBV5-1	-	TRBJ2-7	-	CASSLTGGPSYEQYF	TGCGCCAGCAGCTTGACCGGGGGACCCTCCTACGAGCAGTACTTC
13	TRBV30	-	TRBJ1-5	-	CAWRDTLNQPQHF	TGTGCCTGGAGGGACACCCTAAATCAGCCCCAGCATTTT
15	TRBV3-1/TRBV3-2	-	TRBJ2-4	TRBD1	CASSLPGQSGNIQYF	TGTGCCAGCAGCCTCCCGGGACAGTCAGGGAACATTCAGTACTTC
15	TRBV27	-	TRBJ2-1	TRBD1	CASTSIDRGRGEQFF	TGTGCCAGCACCTCGATTGACAGGGGTAGAGGTGAGCAGTTCTTC
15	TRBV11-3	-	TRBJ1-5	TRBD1	CASSLGGQGNQPQHF	TGTGCCAGCAGCTTAGGGGGACAGGGAAATCAGCCCCAGCATTTT
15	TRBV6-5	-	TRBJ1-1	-	CASSRRGGSYTEAFF	TGTGCCAGCAGCCGGAGGGGAGGGTCGTACACTGAAGCTTTCTTT
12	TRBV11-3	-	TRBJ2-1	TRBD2	CASSQRDDEQFF	TGTGCCAGCAGCCAGCGGGACGATGAGCAGTTCTTC
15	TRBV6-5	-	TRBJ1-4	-	CASTLRATFNEKLFF	TGTGCCAGCACTCTCAGGGCCACGTTTAATGAAAAACTGTTTTTT
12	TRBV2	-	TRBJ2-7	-	CASREGSYEQYF	TGTGCCAGCAGGGAGGGGTCCTACGAGCAGTACTTC
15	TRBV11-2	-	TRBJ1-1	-	CASSFSRGGNPEAFF	TGTGCCAGCAGCTTTAGTAGGGGGGGAAACCCTGAAGCTTTCTTT
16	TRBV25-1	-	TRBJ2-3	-	CASSEWGAVGKDTQYF	TGTGCCAGCAGTGAATGGGGAGCAGTCGGCAAAGATACGCAGTATTTT
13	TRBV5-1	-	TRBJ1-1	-	CASSLVGDTEAFF	TGCGCCAGCAGCTTGGTAGGGGACACTGAAGCTTTCTTT
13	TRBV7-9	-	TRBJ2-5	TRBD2	CASSGLARETQYF	TGTGCCAGCAGCGGACTAGCGAGGGAGACCCAGTACTTC
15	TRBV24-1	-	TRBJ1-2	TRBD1	CATSDPPGTGGGYTF	TGTGCCACCAGTGACCCTCCCGGGACAGGAGGTGGCTACACCTTC
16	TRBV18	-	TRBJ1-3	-	CASSPIGSGAGNTIYF	TGTGCCAGCTCACCAATTGGGTCAGGGGCCGGAAACACCATATATTTT
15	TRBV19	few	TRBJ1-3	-	CASSLERTSGNTIYF	TGTGCCAGTAGTCTCGAGAGAACGTCTGGAAACACCATATATTTT
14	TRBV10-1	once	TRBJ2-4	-	CASSSGVAKNIQYF	TGCGCCAGCAGTTCGGGGGTAGCCAAAAACATTCAGTACTTC
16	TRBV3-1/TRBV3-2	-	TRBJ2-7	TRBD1	CASSQGGDRVSYEQYF	TGTGCCAGCAGCCAAGGAGGGGACAGGGTCTCCTACGAGCAGTACTTC
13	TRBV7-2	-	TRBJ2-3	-	CASSLTFADTQYF	TGTGCCAGCAGCTTAACTTTTGCAGATACGCAGTATTTT
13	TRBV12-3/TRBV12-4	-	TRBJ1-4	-	CASSPGSNEKLFF	TGTGCCAGCAGTCCAGGGTCTAATGAAAAACTGTTTTTT
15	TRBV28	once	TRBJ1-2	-	CASSTGTPGRYGYTF	TGTGCCAGCAGCACCGGGACTCCGGGTCGGTATGGCTACACCTTC
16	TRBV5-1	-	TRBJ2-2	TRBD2	CASSGSGGRNTGELFF	TGCGCCAGCAGCGGGTCTGGCGGGAGGAACACCGGGGAGCTGTTTTTT
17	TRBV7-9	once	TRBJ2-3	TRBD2	CASTGGPTSGRRDTQYF	TGTGCCAGCACCGGAGGCCCGACTAGCGGGAGGAGAGATACGCAGTATTTT
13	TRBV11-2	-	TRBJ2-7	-	CASSLRRGLEQYF	TGTGCCAGCAGCTTGCGAAGGGGCCTCGAGCAGTACTTC
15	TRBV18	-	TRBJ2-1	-	CASSPEGRANNEQFF	TGTGCCAGCTCACCGGAAGGGCGGGCAAACAATGAGCAGTTCTTC
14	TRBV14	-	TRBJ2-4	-	CASSQDRALYIQYF	TGTGCCAGCAGCCAAGACAGGGCTCTCTATATTCAGTACTTC
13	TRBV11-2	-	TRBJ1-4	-	CASSAGGYEKLFF	TGTGCCAGCAGCGCCGGGGGGTATGAAAAACTGTTTTTT
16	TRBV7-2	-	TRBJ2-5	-	CASSSSPRLVQETQYF	TGTGCCAGCAGCTCTAGCCCGAGACTAGTCCAAGAGACCCAGTACTTC
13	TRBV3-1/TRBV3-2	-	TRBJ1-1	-	CASSLQRNTEAFF	TGTGCCAGCAGCCTCCAGCGTAACACTGAAGCTTTCTTT
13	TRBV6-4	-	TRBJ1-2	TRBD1	CASSAGRGQGYTF	TGTGCCAGCAGTGCCGGCAGGGGGCAAGGCTACACCTTC
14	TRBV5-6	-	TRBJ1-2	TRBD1	CASTRRDRVSGYTF	TGTGCCAGCACCCGTCGGGACAGAGTAAGTGGCTACACCTTC
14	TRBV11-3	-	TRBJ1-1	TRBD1	CASRTSGGWTEAFF	TGTGCCAGCCGTACCTCAGGGGGGTGGACTGAAGCTTTCTTT
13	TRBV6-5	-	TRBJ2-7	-	CASRAGTLYEQYF	TGTGCCAGCAGAGCGGGGACACTCTACGAGCAGTACTTC
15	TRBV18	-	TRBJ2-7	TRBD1	CASSPTRQGAYEQYF	TGTGCCAGCTCACCTACCAGACAGGGCGCCTACGAGCAGTACTTC
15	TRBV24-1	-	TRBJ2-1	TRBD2	CATSDSGTSPNEQFF	TGTGCCACCAGTGATTCCGGGACTAGTCCCAATGAGCAGTTCTTC